The rows below give T cell receptor beta chains drawn from one sample of a study of response to subunit inactivated influenza vaccine. TCRdb reanalysed the RT-PCR reads using MiXCR and keeps one entry per CDR3 protein. The repertoire consists of about 520,000 distinct CDR3 sequences, with approximately 9.9% occurring once and the leading ten covering about an eighth. The sequencing used PBMCs from blood, collected more than 35 days after vaccination. These receptors all come from a man aged 45-65 years who received an inactivated influenza vaccine. CDR3s leave out the opening cysteine and the closing phenylalanine or tryptophan. The order of the fields is clone size, V gene, J gene, CDR3 protein. Not all rows give a size; the values are once, few, many and, for expanded clones, a class.

abundance: few
v_gene: TRBV20-1
j_gene: TRBJ2-5
CDR3aa: SAEKAGTQETQY

abundance: few
v_gene: TRBV5-1
j_gene: TRBJ1-2
CDR3aa: ASSTQGDRGYGYT

abundance: .
v_gene: TRBV7-2
j_gene: TRBJ2-3
CDR3aa: ASSLYMADTQY

abundance: .
v_gene: TRBV7-2
j_gene: TRBJ2-5
CDR3aa: ASSFYIAGGSETQY

abundance: many
v_gene: TRBV29-1
j_gene: TRBJ1-2
CDR3aa: SVRPGDRPYGYT

abundance: few
v_gene: TRBV5-1
j_gene: TRBJ2-4
CDR3aa: ASSLTQENIQY

abundance: few
v_gene: TRBV18
j_gene: TRBJ1-1
CDR3aa: ASSPRRGQFEAF

abundance: few
v_gene: TRBV3-1
j_gene: TRBJ1-2
CDR3aa: ASSQDQGTGGYYGYT

abundance: many
v_gene: TRBV5-1
j_gene: TRBJ2-3
CDR3aa: ASSLTGYGPDTQY

abundance: .
v_gene: TRBV12-3/TRBV12-4
j_gene: TRBJ1-2
CDR3aa: ASRSQGADYGYT

abundance: .
v_gene: TRBV3-1
j_gene: TRBJ2-7
CDR3aa: ASSQEGTGRYEQY

abundance: many
v_gene: TRBV12-3/TRBV12-4
j_gene: TRBJ1-2
CDR3aa: ASSPSHQSGYT

abundance: few
v_gene: TRBV10-3
j_gene: TRBJ2-7
CDR3aa: AIRPDAVTYEQY

abundance: few
v_gene: TRBV20-1
j_gene: TRBJ2-5
CDR3aa: SADRGSGGQETQY

abundance: .
v_gene: TRBV4-3
j_gene: TRBJ2-2
CDR3aa: ASSQTDLSPGELF

abundance: .
v_gene: TRBV10-3
j_gene: TRBJ1-5
CDR3aa: AINDGTGGGSNQPQH

abundance: few
v_gene: TRBV4-3
j_gene: TRBJ1-5
CDR3aa: ASSQDLWQYSNQPQH

abundance: .
v_gene: TRBV4-2
j_gene: TRBJ2-1
CDR3aa: ASSQTTSSYNEQF

abundance: few
v_gene: TRBV7-8
j_gene: TRBJ2-7
CDR3aa: ASSFSHRPYEQY